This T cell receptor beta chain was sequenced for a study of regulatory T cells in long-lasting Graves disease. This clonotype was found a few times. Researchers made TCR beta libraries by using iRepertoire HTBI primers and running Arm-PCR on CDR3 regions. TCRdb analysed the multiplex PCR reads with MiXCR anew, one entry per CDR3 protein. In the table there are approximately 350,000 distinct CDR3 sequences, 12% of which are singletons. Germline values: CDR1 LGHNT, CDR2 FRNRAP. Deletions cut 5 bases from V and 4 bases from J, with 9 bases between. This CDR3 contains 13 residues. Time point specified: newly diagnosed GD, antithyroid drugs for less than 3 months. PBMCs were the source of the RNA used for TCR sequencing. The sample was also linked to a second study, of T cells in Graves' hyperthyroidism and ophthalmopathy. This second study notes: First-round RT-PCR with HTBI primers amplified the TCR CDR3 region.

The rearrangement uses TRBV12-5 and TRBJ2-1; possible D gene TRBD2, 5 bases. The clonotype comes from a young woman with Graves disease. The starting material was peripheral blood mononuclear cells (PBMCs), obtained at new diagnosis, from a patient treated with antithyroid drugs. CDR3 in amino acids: CASGPDSYNEQFF. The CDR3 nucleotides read TGTGCTAGTGGTCCGGACTCTTACAATGAGCAGTTCTTC.